The rows below give T cell receptor beta chains drawn from one sample of a study of graft-versus-host responses after intestinal transplantation. TCRdb keeps only in-frame clones here, not all; method: immunoSEQ multiplex PCR. The table lists 5,000 to 7,500 clones, roughly 85% of them singletons. The material sequenced was ileum tissue, taken 300 to 310 days after intestinal transplant. The receptors shown here come from a human patient who received an intestinal transplant, so some T cells may come from the graft donor. Both conserved end residues are part of each CDR3. The D gene is left open where the match is weak. Some rows mark clone size as missing; the rest say once, few, many or name a class of expanded clone.

v_gene	d_gene	j_gene	abundance	CDR3aa	CDR3nt
TRBV7-4	-	TRBJ2-6	-	CASSLPSSSQSRANVLTF	TGTGCCAGCAGCCTGCCATCCAGCTCACAAAGTCGGGCCAACGTCCTGACTTTC
TRBV5-4	TRBD1	TRBJ2-1	-	CASSLSPGQGLYNEQFF	TGTGCCAGCAGCTTGTCTCCGGGACAGGGGCTATACAATGAGCAGTTCTTC
TRBV5-1	-	TRBJ2-5	-	CASSLSDRETQYF	TGCGCCAGCAGCTTGTCAGACAGGGAGACCCAGTACTTC
TRBV11-2	-	TRBJ2-5	-	CASSISGETQYF	TGTGCCAGCAGCATTAGCGGCGAGACCCAGTACTTC
TRBV29-1	-	TRBJ2-3	-	CSVPGPAENTQYF	TGCAGCGTACCGGGACCAGCAGAGAATACGCAGTATTTT
TRBV9	TRBD2	TRBJ2-3	once	CASSGISGVSTDTQYF	TGTGCCAGCAGCGGTATTAGCGGGGTGAGCACAGATACGCAGTATTTT
TRBV7-2	TRBD2	TRBJ2-1	-	CASSLWTSGTYNEQFF	TGTGCCAGCAGCCTCTGGACTAGCGGAACATACAATGAGCAGTTCTTC
TRBV28	TRBD2	TRBJ2-3	-	CASSSWTSGGANTQYF	TGTGCCAGCAGTTCGTGGACTAGCGGGGGGGCCAATACGCAGTATTTT
TRBV19	TRBD1	TRBJ1-3	once	CARLRDRGLLSSGNTIYF	TGTGCCAGACTCCGGGACAGGGGCCTCCTGAGCTCTGGAAACACCATATATTTT
TRBV6-4	-	TRBJ2-2	-	CASSEQGGTGELFF	TGTGCCAGCAGTGAACAGGGTGGGACCGGGGAGCTGTTTTTT
TRBV7-9	-	TRBJ1-2	-	CASSFDGGSYGYTF	TGTGCCAGCAGCTTTGATGGGGGGTCCTATGGCTACACCTTC
TRBV27	TRBD2	TRBJ2-7	few	CASSLSGLAASYEQYF	TGTGCCAGCAGTTTATCGGGACTAGCGGCCTCCTACGAGCAGTACTTC
TRBV6-5	-	TRBJ1-1	-	CASSYSNLNTEAFF	TGTGCCAGCAGTTACTCGAATCTGAACACTGAAGCTTTCTTT
TRBV6-4	-	TRBJ2-2	-	CASGGVTGELFF	TGTGCCAGCGGAGGGGTTACCGGGGAGCTGTTTTTT
TRBV4-2	-	TRBJ1-1	-	CASSGPGRSRGTEAFF	TGTGCCAGCAGCGGACCGGGGCGAAGCAGGGGCACTGAAGCTTTCTTT
TRBV6-5	-	TRBJ2-7	-	CASSYWGINEQYF	TGTGCCAGCAGTTATTGGGGGATCAACGAGCAGTACTTC
TRBV5-1	-	TRBJ1-1	-	CASSLRGGEEWNTEAFF	TGCGCCAGCAGCTTGAGGGGGGGGGAGGAATGGAACACTGAAGCTTTCTTT
TRBV12-5	TRBD1	TRBJ1-3	-	CASGLPSSRDRGRYSGNTIYF	TGTGCTAGTGGTTTGCCGTCGTCCCGGGACAGGGGTAGATACTCTGGAAACACCATATATTTT
TRBV2	-	TRBJ2-2	-	CASTVIQVNTGELFF	TGTGCCAGCACCGTCATACAGGTCAACACCGGGGAGCTGTTTTTT
TRBV29-1	TRBD1	TRBJ2-5	-	CSVGQGIGGTQYF	TGCAGCGTTGGACAGGGGATTGGGGGGACCCAGTACTTC
TRBV6-1	TRBD2	TRBJ2-3	once	CASSEACGGADTQYF	TGTGCCAGCAGTGAAGCTTGCGGGGGGGCAGATACGCAGTATTTT
TRBV14	TRBD2	TRBJ2-2	-	CASSRSGSAGELFF	TGTGCCAGCAGCCGTAGCGGGAGTGCCGGGGAGCTGTTTTTT
TRBV29-1	-	TRBJ1-2	once	CSVDLPGVLYYGYTF	TGCAGCGTTGACCTCCCTGGGGTCTTATACTATGGCTACACCTTC
TRBV5-6	TRBD2	TRBJ2-7	-	CASSLVGSGEEYEQYF	TGTGCCAGCAGCTTGGTAGGGAGCGGGGAGGAGTACGAGCAGTACTTC
TRBV30	-	TRBJ1-5	once	CAWSAEGRGAGLKPQHF	TGTGCCTGGAGTGCTGAGGGAAGGGGCGCCGGGTTGAAGCCCCAGCATTTT
TRBV7-9	-	TRBJ1-5	-	CASSSHNQPQHF	TGTGCCAGCAGCTCGCATAATCAGCCCCAGCATTTT
TRBV4-1	TRBD2	TRBJ2-1	-	CASSQDPPAGGPHNEQFF	TGCGCCAGCAGCCAAGATCCCCCTGCGGGAGGGCCGCACAATGAGCAGTTCTTC
TRBV27	TRBD2	TRBJ2-1	few	CASSLPRRGGRLVNEQFF	TGTGCCAGCAGTTTACCCCGGAGGGGCGGGAGGTTAGTGAATGAGCAGTTCTTC